This TCR beta chain was profiled in a study of human T cells and chemical hapten exposure. Overall study: Small pooled library volume differences mainly caused per-sample TCR yield variation.

In the library, unique molecular identifiers were attached to individual cDNA molecules. TCRdb called the RACE reads again in MiXCR, with one record for every CDR3 protein. The repertoire consists of about 120,000 distinct CDR3 sequences, with approximately 10% occurring once and the leading ten covering around 2.2%. As to time point: patch test 3, about 24 weeks after DPC sensitization. Treatment of the sample: therapeutic diphenylcyclopropenone sensitization with weekly scalp DPC. Suited to DPC and affected by alopecia, the donors ranged from 18 to 70 years old. From whole blood left unfractionated, total RNA was extracted. Germline V gives CDR1 DFQATT, CDR2 SNEGSKA (reference sequence). This CDR3 region has 13 residues. V lost 0 bases and J 3 bases, leaving 9 bases between the germline ends.

The specimen comprised whole blood, sampled in connection with sensitization to the hapten diphenylcyclopropenone (DPC). This clonotype originated in a woman aged 50 to 65 with alopecia areata. Some clones in this sample may be carry-over from other donors' samples. This sequence joins TRBV20-1 and TRBJ2-7, with D perhaps matching TRBD1 (6 bases). This CDR3 is CSARDGGSYEQYF. CDR3 bases: TGCAGTGCTAGAGATGGGGGCAGCTACGAGCAGTACTTC.